This record covers a single TCR beta chain. The antigen this receptor binds is unknown. Libraries were built with the immunoSEQ multiplex PCR assay. For the multiplex PCR, a mixture combining 60 forward primers for TCR Vbeta segments and 13 reverse primers for TCR Jbeta segments was used. The CDR3 region of rearranged TCR beta genes was amplified from genomic DNA with a multiplex PCR assay. On the Illumina HiSeq System, the amplified TCR beta libraries were sequenced as 87-base-pair reads. On the authors' methods: A later analysis tallied roughly 80 million unique TCR beta chains across the approximately 670 repertoires, and 10 million to 11 million of those chains were shared by two or more donors. Raw reads were error-corrected and collapsed into unique sequences by a nearest-neighbor algorithm in which closely related sequences were merged to remove PCR and sequencing errors. To assign V, D and J gene segments, CDR3 sequences were aligned to IMGT reference sequences. Each retained sequence needed at least a six-nucleotide match to both a V gene segment and a J gene segment. A rearrangement was called productive if the CDR3 had no stop codons and remained in frame with V and J, and every other rearrangement was called non-productive. Following IMGT convention, CDR3 was defined as the stretch from the second conserved V-encoded cysteine to the conserved J-encoded phenylalanine. In an earlier analysis of roughly 610 of the donors, sequences lacking an unambiguous match to a single V gene segment were excluded. An earlier analysis of several hundred of the donors called V segments functional above 56.7% productive rearrangements and segregating when the between-donor standard deviation exceeded 5%. To diagnose cytomegalovirus status from the catalog of TCR beta chain sequences, a statistical classification framework was built. V and J gene assignment, in a later analysis, came from comparing TCR nucleotide sequences with IMGT/GENE-DB human TR gene sequences. Using the TCRdist pipeline, a later analysis assigned CDR3 sequences along with most-parsimonious VDJ recombination scenarios. In a later analysis, each TCR beta chain was defined by its CDR3 amino acid sequence together with its V-gene family, and reads lacking a unique V-gene family were excluded. In a later analysis, 500 to 700 highly shared, low-generation-probability nucleotide sequences were removed to address suspected cross-contamination and a sequencing artifact. For each public chain, a later analysis derived a clonal expansion index from normalized ranks of inferred template counts within each repertoire. Generation probabilities in a later analysis came from a VDJ recombination model fitted to out-of-frame rearrangements, and those results were checked against IGoR. Hypergeometric tests were used in a later analysis to score TCR-TCR, TCR-HLA and TCR-CMV co-occurrence, with a repertoire-size bias correction applied to the TCR pairs. False discovery rates were estimated in a later analysis by permuting HLA or CMV assignments 20 times. In a later analysis, co-occurring TCRs were grouped using DBSCAN, with TCRdist sequence similarity added in when clustering inside HLA-allele-positive subsets. For co-occurrence clustering, repertoires with fewer than 30,000 or more than 120,000 public chains were excluded, along with roughly five repertoires with anomalous nucleotide sharing. What TCRdb holds here is the immuneACCESS table cut down to in-frame rearrangements. Part of the clones is not present; checked against another copy, under half of the missing clones reflect an unresolved V gene, and the others are unexplained. That table supplies the V and J calls and clone size; D and trimming were determined from the DNA. The table held for this sample gives under 70,000 clones. Approximately 10% of the sample rests with the top ten.

These data originate in a study of cytomegalovirus exposure and HLA in healthy donors (dated by TCRdb to 2016 to 2017). Looking at the study overall: An earlier analysis of about 530 of the donors reported about 280 Gb of sequence data and 95 million to 140 million unique TCR beta sequences obtained from roughly 170 million T cells. Roughly 300 gigabases of sequencing data and approximately 92 million unique TCR sequences made up an early release that covered several hundred HLA-typed donors. Of the 398 genotyped donors, more than 75% were placed in the genetic ancestry cluster associated with self-reported Caucasian donors. The aim of the study was to test whether cataloging public T cell receptors could identify signatures of past pathogen exposure. The study used immunosequencing to profile the T cell repertoires of about 670 subjects and linked those repertoires to cytomegalovirus serostatus. In addition to the first cohort of approximately 670 subjects, a separate validation cohort of 120 different subjects was used. To predict cytomegalovirus infection status, the study brought together high-throughput TCR immunosequencing, statistical association of individual TCRs with disease status, and machine learning. To study patterns of TCR occurrence, a later analysis re-analyzed previously published TCR beta repertoires from 666 donors and added high-resolution HLA genotyping. In the later analysis, no new phenotypic data were used to find candidate immune exposures; instead, reliance was placed on TCR beta sequences and their occurrence across donors. In an earlier analysis of several hundred of the donors, high-throughput TCR beta sequencing was used to judge whether each TCR beta V gene segment behaved as functional or pseudogenic. Donor age, sex, ethnicity and CMV serostatus were compiled alongside the repertoire data. In a later genetic analysis, genome-wide SNP genotypes for about three fifths of the roughly 670 donors were used, and that subset was treated as a discovery cohort. Every discovery cohort repertoire had been produced on one sequencing platform. HLA typing included class I and class II loci at four-digit resolution. Typing coverage differed by locus: A, B, C, DRB1 and DQB1 were typed in roughly 629-630 donors, DQA1 in about 550, DPA1 in 600 to 610, and DPB1 in just under 490. Roughly 5 DR-DQ haplotypes were handled as single units for association and clustering because linkage in the cohort was strong. Among roughly 370 genotyped donors of the cohort, an average of about 240,000 unique TCR beta nucleotide sequences were sequenced per donor, 15% to 20% of them non-productive.

What the authors observed across the whole study: In a later genetic analysis, fewer N-insertions in productive TCRs were reported among donors in an Asian-associated ancestry cluster than the roughly 700-donor mean. According to the authors, the approach could potentially be generalized to other disease states and immunological phenotypes. This cohort had only TCR beta chains sequenced, and the lack of alpha or paired-chain data limited which features could be detected. Most TCR sequences were observed very rarely across donors, whereas some public TCRs were present in many individuals. A later analysis associated 16,951 TCR beta sequences with specific HLA alleles at a false discovery rate of 0.05. In vitro tests confirmed that a few of the cytomegalovirus-associated TCR beta chains recognize cytomegalovirus antigens. Because some donors lacked HLA typing at each locus, the association tests relied only on the typed subset. A later genetic analysis associated a missense DCLRE1C variant with V-gene and J-gene trimming of TCR beta chains, and an independent cohort replicated the association. The presence/absence analyses assumed that sequencing depth was roughly uniform across donors, and that assumption may not be true. In a later analysis, most CMV-associated TCR beta chains were found to appear HLA-restricted, with HLA associations seemingly driven largely by CMV exposure. A later analysis found that TCR association rates varied across HLA loci, with DRB1 alleles showing the most associated TCRs and HLA-C alleles the fewest. CMV serostatus was the only immune exposure information available for the cohort. A cluster of highly shared sequence variants was judged likely to be a technical artifact of the sequencing pipeline. Roughly 17 rarely observed V segments, including chromosome 9 orphons, were excluded from the earlier analysis of 550 to 700 of the donors because counts were too low. A further reported finding was that TCR beta sequences accurately predicted the HLA-A and HLA-B alleles for most subjects in the first cohort. A later analysis reported that several top co-occurrence clusters appeared linked to parvovirus B19, influenza, CMV and Epstein-Barr virus. In a later analysis, HLA-associated TCR beta chains were found to be more clonally expanded and to have lower generation probabilities than equally common non-associated chains. Linkage disequilibrium might explain the correlated functional status among segregating V segments, but an unknown experimental factor could not be ruled out. A total of 150 or so TCR beta chains were listed by the study as associated with cytomegalovirus. In both the original and validation cohorts, the classifier was reported to diagnose cytomegalovirus status with high specificity and sensitivity. In an earlier analysis of approximately 590 of the donors, most TCR beta V segments were observed in productive rearrangements about 87% or about 30% of the time, broadly matching IMGT annotations. When HLA alleles, especially DR and DQ, strongly co-occurred, TCR associations were difficult to assign to individual alleles. Some IMGT-functional V segments, including TRBV6-2 and TRBV6-3, could not be distinguished by the 87-base-pair reads and were therefore excluded.

The junction shows trimming of 0 bases on V and 8 bases on J, and the gene matches do not reach 10 bases of it. From the germline V gene (reference sequence), CDR1 is LNHNV and CDR2 is YYDKDF. Its CDR3 holds 16 amino acids, cysteine through phenylalanine. Just CDR3 DNA is preserved here, 48 bases in frame from base 1. The cohort consisted of more than 650 healthy bone marrow donors. At the time of sampling, every cohort member was nominally healthy, though immune exposures that went unrecorded were likely present. The donor was CMV seropositive and was included in the group of 270 or so seropositive cohort members. Each donor provided a peripheral blood sample, and peripheral blood mononuclear cells were used for TCR beta sequencing. Genomic DNA was extracted from the blood cell samples with the Qiagen DNeasy Blood Extraction Kit.

The sample comprised PBMCs. The chain was built from TRBV15 and TRBJ2-1; 7 bases in the middle match TRBD2. The source is a man in his fifties or sixties in good health and CMV-seropositive. The DNA sequence is as follows: TGTGCCACCAGCAGAGATGGAGCGGGATGGGTCGATGAGCAGTTCTTC. It codes for CATSRDGAGWVDEQFF.